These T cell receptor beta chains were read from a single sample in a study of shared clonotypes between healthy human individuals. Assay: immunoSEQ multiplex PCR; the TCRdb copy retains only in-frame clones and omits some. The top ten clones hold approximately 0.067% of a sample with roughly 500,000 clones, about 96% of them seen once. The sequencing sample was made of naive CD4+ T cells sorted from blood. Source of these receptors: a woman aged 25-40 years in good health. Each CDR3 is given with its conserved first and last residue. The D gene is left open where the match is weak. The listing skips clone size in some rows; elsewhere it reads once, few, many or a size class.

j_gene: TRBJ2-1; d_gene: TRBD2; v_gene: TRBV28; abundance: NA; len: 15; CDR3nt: TGTGCCAGCAGTGAGCGACTAGCGGGACACAATGAGCAGTTCTTC; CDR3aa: CASSERLAGHNEQFF
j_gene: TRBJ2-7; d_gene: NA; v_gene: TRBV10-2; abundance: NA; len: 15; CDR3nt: TGCGCCAGCAGAGAAACAGGGGGGGGCTCCTACGAGCAGTACTTC; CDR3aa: CASRETGGGSYEQYF
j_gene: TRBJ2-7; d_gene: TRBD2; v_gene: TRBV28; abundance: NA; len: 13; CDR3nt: TGTGCCAGCACGAGTAGCGGGAGCTTAGGGCAGTACTTC; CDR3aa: CASTSSGSLGQYF
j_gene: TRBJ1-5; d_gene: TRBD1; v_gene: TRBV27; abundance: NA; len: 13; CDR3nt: TGTGCCAGCGGACAGGACAGAAATCAGCCCCAGCATTTT; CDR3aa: CASGQDRNQPQHF
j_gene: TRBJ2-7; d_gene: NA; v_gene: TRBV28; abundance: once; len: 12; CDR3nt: TGTGCCAGCAGCAACACCGCAGGGAAGCAGTACTTC; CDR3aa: CASSNTAGKQYF
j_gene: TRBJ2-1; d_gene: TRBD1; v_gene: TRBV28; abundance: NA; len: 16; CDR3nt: TGTGCCAGCAGTACCCTCGGGACAGGGGGCATATATGAGCAGTTCTTC; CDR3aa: CASSTLGTGGIYEQFF
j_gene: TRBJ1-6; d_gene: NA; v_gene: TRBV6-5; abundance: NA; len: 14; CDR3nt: TGTGCCAGCAGAATCGACAGAGATAATTCACCCCTCCACTTT; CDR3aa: CASRIDRDNSPLHF
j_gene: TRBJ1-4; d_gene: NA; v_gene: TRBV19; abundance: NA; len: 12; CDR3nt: TGTGCCAGTAGTATAGTTGGCGAAAAACTGTTTTTT; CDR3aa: CASSIVGEKLFF
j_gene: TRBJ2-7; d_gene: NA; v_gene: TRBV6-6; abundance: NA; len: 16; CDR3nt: TGTGCCAGCAGTTCCACTTGGCCAGACCCTAACTACGAGCAGTACTTC; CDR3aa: CASSSTWPDPNYEQYF
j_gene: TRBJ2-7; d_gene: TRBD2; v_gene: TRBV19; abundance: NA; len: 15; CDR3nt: TGTGCCAGTAGTATTCTAGCGGGACCTTCCTACGAGCAGTACTTC; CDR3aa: CASSILAGPSYEQYF
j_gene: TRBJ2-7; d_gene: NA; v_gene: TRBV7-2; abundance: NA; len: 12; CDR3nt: TGTGCCAGCAGCTTGGCCAATTACGAGCAGTACTTC; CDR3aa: CASSLANYEQYF
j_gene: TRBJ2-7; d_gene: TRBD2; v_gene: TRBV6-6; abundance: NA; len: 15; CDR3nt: TGTGCCAGCAGCAGAACTAGCGGGGGCTCCTACGAGCAGTACTTC; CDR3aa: CASSRTSGGSYEQYF
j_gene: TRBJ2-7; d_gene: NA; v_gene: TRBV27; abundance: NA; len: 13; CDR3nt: TGTGCCAGCAGTTTATCGGGCGGCTACGAGCAGTACTTC; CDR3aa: CASSLSGGYEQYF
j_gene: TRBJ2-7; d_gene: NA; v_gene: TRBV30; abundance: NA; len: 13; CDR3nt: TGTGCCTGGAGGGTCCTAGGCGAGTATGAGCAGTACTTC; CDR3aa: CAWRVLGEYEQYF
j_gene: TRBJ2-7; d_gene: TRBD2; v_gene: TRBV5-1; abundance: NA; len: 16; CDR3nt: TGCGCCAGCAGCTTGGGCTCAGCGGGAGTAACTCACGAGCAGTACTTC; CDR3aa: CASSLGSAGVTHEQYF
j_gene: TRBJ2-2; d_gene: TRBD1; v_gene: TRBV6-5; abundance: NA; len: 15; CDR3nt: TGTGCCAGCTCTCCGGGGACAGCTTACACCGGGGAGCTGTTTTTT; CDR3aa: CASSPGTAYTGELFF
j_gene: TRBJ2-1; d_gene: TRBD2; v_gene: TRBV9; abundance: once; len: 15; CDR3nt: TGTGCCAGCAGCGTAGAGGCTAGCGGGTCGTATGAGCAGTTCTTC; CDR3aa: CASSVEASGSYEQFF